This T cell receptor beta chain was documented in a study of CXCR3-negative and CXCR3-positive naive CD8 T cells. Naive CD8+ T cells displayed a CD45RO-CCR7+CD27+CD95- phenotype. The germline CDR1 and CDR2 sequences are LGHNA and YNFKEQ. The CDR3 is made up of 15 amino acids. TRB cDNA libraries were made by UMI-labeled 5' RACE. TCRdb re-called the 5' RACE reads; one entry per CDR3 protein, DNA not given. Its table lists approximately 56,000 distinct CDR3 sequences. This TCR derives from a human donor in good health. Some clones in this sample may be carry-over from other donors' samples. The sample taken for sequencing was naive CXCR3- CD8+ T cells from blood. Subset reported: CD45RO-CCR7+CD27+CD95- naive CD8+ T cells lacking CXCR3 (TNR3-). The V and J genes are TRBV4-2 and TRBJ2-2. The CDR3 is CASSLLMGYSTELFF.